This TCR beta chain was profiled in a study of blood T cells in healthy people across ages. The authors ran a second PCR of roughly 6 to 12 cycles using a sample-barcoded 5' primer and a J-beta primer mix. TCRdb processed the 5' RACE reads anew with MiXCR; each CDR3 protein has one entry. Of roughly 1,000,000 distinct CDR3 sequences in the sample, about 23% were seen once. This same sample was also part of a study on T cells of mothers and their children.

The material sequenced was blood. The clonotype originates from a girl aged 2-10 years in good health.

CDR3 region: CASSLDSEAFF. The CDR3 DNA follows: TGTGCCAGCAGCTTAGACAGTGAAGCTTTCTTT. V and J are TRBV7-9 and TRBJ1-1; D not certain. Trimming shortened V by 1 base and J by 7 bases, and 4 bases separated the two germline ends. This CDR3 has 11 residues. Germline V gene sequence: CDR1 SEHNR, CDR2 FQNEAQ (reference sequence).